This entry features one T cell receptor beta chain sequence. The source of the sample is a study of shared clonotypes between healthy human individuals. Some clones are missing from TCRdb's copy, which holds only in-frame ones; the method was immunoSEQ multiplex PCR. The sample holds about 470,000 clones, more than 75% seen once. The source of this sequence is a woman between 35 and 50 years old in good health. Some clones in this sample may be carry-over from other donors' samples. Sample: PBMCs.

The DNA of the CDR3 is TGCGCCAGCAGCCAAGATGACAGCTATTCACCCCTCCACTTT. It codes for CASSQDDSYSPLHF. The gene calls are TRBV4-1 and TRBJ1-6, with D perhaps matching TRBD1 (5 bases). Germline values: CDR1 MGHRA, CDR2 YSYEKL. CDR3 length: 14 residues. The germline V and J ends were trimmed by 0 bases and 8 bases, with 8 bases remaining between them.